Here is one T cell receptor beta chain with its context. The CDR3 is 14 amino acids. Trimming took 6 bases from V and 4 from J, leaving 13 bases between them. Germline CDR1 LGHNT, CDR2 FRNRAP. The authors sequenced TCR beta from blood CD8+ and CD4+ T cells. The multiple sclerosis control group was made up of treatment-naive patients with stable or active relapsing-remitting disease. Both CD4+ and CD8+ T cells were negatively isolated, and TEMRA cells underwent FACS enrichment. The sample originates from a study of CD8 T cells in Susac syndrome. It was with random hexamers that about 0.45 to 1 ug RNA was reverse transcribed. Multiplex immunoSEQ PCR targeted 54 Vbeta and 13 Jbeta TCR beta segments. One entry per CDR3 protein, called by TCRdb with MiXCR from the immunoSEQ multiplex PCR reads. The sample shows about 130,000 distinct CDR3 sequences, approximately 95% of them seen only once.

Sequencing input: CD8+ T cells from PBMCs. This receptor was identified in a human donor with multiple sclerosis. The rearrangement joins TRBV12-5 to TRBJ2-1; no clear D gene. CDR3 amino acids: CASGLGRAYNEQFF. The DNA for the CDR3 is TGTGCTAGTGGCCTTGGGCGAGCTTACAATGAGCAGTTCTTC.